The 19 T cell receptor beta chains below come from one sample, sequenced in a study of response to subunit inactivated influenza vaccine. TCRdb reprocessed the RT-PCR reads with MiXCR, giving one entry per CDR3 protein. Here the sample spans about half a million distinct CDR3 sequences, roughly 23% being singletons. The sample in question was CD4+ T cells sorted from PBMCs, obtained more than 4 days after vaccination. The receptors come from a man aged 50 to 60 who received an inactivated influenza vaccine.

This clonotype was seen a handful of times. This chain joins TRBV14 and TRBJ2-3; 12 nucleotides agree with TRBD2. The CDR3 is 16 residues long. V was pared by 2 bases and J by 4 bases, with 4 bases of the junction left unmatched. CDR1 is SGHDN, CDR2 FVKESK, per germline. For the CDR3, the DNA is TGTGCCAGCAGCCAAAGGTGGACTAGCGGGGCAGATACGCAGTATTTT. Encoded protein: CASSQRWTSGADTQYF.

CDR3 sequence (DNA): TGTGCCAGCAGAGGACAGGTAGCCTTAGCGGCAGAACTCTACGAGCAGTACTTC. Translation: CASRGQVALAAELYEQYF. The chain has TRBV6-1 and TRBJ2-7, with D maybe TRBD1 (7 bases). V lost 6 bases and J 3 bases, leaving 27 bases between the germline ends. The germline gives CDR1 MNHNS, CDR2 SASEGT. The CDR3 spans 18 residues.

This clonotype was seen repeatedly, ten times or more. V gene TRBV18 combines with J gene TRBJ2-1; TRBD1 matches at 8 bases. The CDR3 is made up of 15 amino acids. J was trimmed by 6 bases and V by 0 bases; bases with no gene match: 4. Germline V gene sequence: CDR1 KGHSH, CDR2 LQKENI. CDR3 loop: CASSPPEDRVNEQFF. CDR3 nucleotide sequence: TGTGCCAGCTCACCACCGGAGGACAGGGTCAATGAGCAGTTCTTC.

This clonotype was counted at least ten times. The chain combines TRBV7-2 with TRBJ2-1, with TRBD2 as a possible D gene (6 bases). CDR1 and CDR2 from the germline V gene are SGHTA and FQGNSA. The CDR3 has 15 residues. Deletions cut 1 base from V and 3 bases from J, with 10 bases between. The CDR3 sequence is CASSLGSGYYNEQFF. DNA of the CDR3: TGTGCCAGCAGCTTAGGTAGCGGATACTACAATGAGCAGTTCTTC.

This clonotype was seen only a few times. CDR3: CASRFRQGDYNEQFF. The CDR3 DNA reads as TGTGCCAGCAGGTTCCGACAGGGGGACTACAATGAGCAGTTCTTC. V usage is TRBV3-1 and J usage is TRBJ2-1; 9 positions match TRBD1. This CDR3 comprises 15 residues. Germline V gene lookup returns CDR1 LGHDT and CDR2 YNNKEL (reference sequence). The trim removed 6 bases at V and 3 bases at J, leaving 6 bases unmatched.

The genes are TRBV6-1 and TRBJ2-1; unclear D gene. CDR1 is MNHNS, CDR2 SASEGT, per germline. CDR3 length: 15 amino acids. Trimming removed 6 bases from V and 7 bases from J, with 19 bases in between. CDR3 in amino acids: CASRTGGNFWNEQFF. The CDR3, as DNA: TGTGCCAGCAGAACGGGTGGGAATTTTTGGAATGAGCAGTTCTTC.

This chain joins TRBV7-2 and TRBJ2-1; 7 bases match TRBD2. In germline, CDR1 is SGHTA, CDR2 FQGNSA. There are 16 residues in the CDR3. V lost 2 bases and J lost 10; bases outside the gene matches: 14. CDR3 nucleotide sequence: TGTGCCAGCAGCTTATTCGAACTAGCGCGACTGGAGGAGCAGTTCTTC. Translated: CASSLFELARLEEQFF.

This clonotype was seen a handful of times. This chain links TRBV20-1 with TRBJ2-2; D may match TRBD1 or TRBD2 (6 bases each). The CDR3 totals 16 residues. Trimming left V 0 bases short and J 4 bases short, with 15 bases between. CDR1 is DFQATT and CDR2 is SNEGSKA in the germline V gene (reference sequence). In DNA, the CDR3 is TGCAGTGCTAGAGAAAGGGGCAGGGGAGGCACCGGGGAGCTGTTTTTT. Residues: CSARERGRGGTGELFF.

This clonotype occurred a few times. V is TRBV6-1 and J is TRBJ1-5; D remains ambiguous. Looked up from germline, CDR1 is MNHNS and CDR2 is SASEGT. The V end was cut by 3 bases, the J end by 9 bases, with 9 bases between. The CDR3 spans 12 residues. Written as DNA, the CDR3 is TGTGCCAGCAGTGAGTTAGGTGGGCCCCAGCATTTT. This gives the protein CASSELGGPQHF.

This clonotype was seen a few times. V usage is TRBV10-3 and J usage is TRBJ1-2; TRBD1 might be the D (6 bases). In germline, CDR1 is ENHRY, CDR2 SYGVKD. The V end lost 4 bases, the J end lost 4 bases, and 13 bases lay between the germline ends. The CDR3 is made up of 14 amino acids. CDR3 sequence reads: CAISATGLAYGYTF. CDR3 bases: TGTGCCATCAGTGCCACAGGGTTAGCCTATGGCTACACCTTC.

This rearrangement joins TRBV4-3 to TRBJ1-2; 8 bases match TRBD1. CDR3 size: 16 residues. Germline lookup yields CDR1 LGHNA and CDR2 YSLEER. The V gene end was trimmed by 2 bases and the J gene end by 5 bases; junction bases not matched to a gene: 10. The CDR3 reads CASSQLMDREDYGYTF. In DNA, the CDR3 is TGCGCCAGCAGCCAACTAATGGACAGGGAAGATTATGGCTACACCTTC.

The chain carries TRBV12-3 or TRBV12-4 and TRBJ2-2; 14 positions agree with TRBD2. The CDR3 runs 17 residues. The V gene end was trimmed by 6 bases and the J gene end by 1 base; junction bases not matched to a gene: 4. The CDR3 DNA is TGTGCCAGCAGACCGACTAGCGGGAGGGTGAACACCGGGGAGCTGTTTTTT. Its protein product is CASRPTSGRVNTGELFF.

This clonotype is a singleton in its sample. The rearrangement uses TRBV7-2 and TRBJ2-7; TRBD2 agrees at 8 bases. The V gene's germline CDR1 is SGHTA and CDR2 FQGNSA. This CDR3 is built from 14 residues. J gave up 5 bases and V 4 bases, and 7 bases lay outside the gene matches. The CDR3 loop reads CASSSGLAPNEQYF. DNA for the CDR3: TGTGCCAGCAGCTCAGGACTAGCACCCAACGAGCAGTACTTC.

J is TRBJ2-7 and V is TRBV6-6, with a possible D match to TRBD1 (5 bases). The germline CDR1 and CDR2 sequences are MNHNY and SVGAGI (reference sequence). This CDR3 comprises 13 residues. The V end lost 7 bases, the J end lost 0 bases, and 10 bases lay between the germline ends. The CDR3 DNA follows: TGTGCCAGCACCTACAGGAGCTCCTACGAGCAGTACTTC. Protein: CASTYRSSYEQYF.

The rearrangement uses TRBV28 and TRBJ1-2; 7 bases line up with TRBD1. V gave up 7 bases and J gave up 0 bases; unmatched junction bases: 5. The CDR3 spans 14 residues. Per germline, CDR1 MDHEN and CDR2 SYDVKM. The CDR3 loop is CASTSDRANYGYTF. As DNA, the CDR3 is TGTGCCAGCACCTCTGACAGGGCTAACTATGGCTACACCTTC.

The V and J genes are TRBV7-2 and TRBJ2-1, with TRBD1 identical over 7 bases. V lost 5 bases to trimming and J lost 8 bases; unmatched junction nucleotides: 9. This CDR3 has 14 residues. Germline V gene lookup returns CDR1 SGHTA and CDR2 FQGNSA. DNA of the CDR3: TGTGCCAGCAGCACTCGAACAGGGGTCGATGAGCAGTTCTTC. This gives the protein CASSTRTGVDEQFF. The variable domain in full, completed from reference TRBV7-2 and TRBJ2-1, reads GAGVSQSPSNKVTEKGKDVELRCDPISGHTALYWYRQSLGQGLEFLIYFQGNSAPDKSGLPSDRFSAERTGGSVSTLTIQRTQQEDSAVYLCASSTRTGVDEQFFGPGTRLTVL.

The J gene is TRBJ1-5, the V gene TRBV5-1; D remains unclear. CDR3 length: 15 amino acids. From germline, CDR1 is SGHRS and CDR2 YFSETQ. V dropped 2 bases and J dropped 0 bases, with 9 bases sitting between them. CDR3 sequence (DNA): TGCGCCAGCAGCTTAACAGCAGATAGCAATCAGCCCCAGCATTTT. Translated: CASSLTADSNQPQHF.

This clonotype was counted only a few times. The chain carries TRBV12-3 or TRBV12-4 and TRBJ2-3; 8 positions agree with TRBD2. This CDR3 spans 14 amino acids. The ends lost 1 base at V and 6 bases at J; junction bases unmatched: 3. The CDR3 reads CASSLGAGGDTQYF. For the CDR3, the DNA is TGTGCCAGCAGTTTAGGCGCGGGAGGTGATACGCAGTATTTT.

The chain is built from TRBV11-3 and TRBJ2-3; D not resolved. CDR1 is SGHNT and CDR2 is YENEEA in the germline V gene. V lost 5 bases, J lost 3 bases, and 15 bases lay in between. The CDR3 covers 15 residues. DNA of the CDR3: TGTGCCAGCAGCCCAGGCGGAGTGGGGACAGATACGCAGTATTTT. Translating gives CASSPGGVGTDTQYF. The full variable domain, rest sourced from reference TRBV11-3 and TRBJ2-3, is EAGVVQSPRYKIIEKKQPVAFWCNPISGHNTLYWYLQNLGQGPELLIRYENEEAVDDSQLPKDRFSAERLKGVDSTLKIQPAELGDSAVYLCASSPGGVGTDTQYFGPGTRLTVL.